This T cell receptor (beta chain) was recovered during a study of shared clonotypes between healthy human individuals. Study-level information: With ages of 18 to 49, the donors were a couple of women and three men.

V lost 2 bases and J 7 bases, leaving 23 bases between the germline ends. Germline-derived CDR1 and CDR2 are MDHEN and SYDVKM. This CDR3 is 17 amino acids long. Several immunoSEQ 96-well plates shared each subset's DNA, each plate a replicate. Profiled with immunoSEQ multiplex PCR; TCRdb holds only in-frame clones, not every one. The sample contains some 2,500,000 clones, around 92% of which appear only once. A note on this clone: Its antigen is currently unknown.

General study findings and limits: Generation of non-shared clonotypes was less probable than generation of clonotypes shared by all four donors. The sharing of 4.5% to 5.5% of naive CD4 clonotypes was seen across a few donors.

The clonotype was recovered from a man younger than 35 in good health. Some clones in this sample may be carry-over from other donors' samples. The material sequenced was naive CD4+ T cells from PBMCs. Subset reported: CD45RA+ positively selected. This rearrangement joins TRBV28 to TRBJ1-2, with D perhaps TRBD1 (6 bases). In DNA form, the CDR3 reads TGTGCCAGCAGTTTAATTGGAAAAGGGGGGGAGTCGCGTGGCTACACCTTC. As protein: CASSLIGKGGESRGYTF.